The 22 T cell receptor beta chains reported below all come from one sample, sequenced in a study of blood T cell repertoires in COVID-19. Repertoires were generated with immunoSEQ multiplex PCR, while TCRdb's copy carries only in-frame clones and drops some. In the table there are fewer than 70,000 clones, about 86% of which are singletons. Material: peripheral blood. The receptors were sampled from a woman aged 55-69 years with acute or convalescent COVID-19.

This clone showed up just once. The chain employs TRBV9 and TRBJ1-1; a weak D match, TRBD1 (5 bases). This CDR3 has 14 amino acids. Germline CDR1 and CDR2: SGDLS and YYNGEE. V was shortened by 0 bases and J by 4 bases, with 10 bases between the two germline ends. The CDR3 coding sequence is TGTGCCAGCAGCGTAGATCCCGGGGGCACTGAAGCTTTCTTT. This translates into CASSVDPGGTEAFF.

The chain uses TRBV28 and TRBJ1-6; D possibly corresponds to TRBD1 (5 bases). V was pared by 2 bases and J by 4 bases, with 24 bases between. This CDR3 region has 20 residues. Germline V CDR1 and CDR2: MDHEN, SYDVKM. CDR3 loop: CASSLMGRRRVMGYNSPLHF. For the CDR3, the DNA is TGTGCCAGCAGTTTAATGGGGCGTCGCAGGGTAATGGGATATAATTCACCCCTCCACTTT.

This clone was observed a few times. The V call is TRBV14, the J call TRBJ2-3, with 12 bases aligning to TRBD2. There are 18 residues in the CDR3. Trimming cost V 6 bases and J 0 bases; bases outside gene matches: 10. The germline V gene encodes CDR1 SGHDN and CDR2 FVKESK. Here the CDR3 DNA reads TGTGCCAGCAGTCGGTGGACTAGCGGGGAGAGTAGCACAGATACGCAGTATTTT. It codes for CASSRWTSGESSTDTQYF.

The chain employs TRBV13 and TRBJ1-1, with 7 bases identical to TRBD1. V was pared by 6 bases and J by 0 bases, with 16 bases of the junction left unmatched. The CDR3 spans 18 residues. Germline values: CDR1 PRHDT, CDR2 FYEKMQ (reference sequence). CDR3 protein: CASRPDRHGVRMNTEAFF. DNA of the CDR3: TGTGCCAGCAGACCGGACAGGCACGGGGTTCGCATGAACACTGAAGCTTTCTTT.

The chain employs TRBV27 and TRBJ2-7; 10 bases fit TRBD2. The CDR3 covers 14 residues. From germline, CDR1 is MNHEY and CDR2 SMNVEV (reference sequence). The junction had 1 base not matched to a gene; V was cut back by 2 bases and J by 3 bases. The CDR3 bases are TGTGCCAGCAGTTTACTAGCGGGGGACTACGAGCAGTACTTC. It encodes CASSLLAGDYEQYF.

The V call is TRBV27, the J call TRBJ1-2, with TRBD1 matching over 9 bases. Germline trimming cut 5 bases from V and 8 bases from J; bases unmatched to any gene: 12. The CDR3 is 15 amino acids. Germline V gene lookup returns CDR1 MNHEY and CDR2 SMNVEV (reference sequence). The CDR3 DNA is TGTGCCAGCAGTCCAGGGACAGGGCGATACTGGGGCTACACCTTC. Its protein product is CASSPGTGRYWGYTF.

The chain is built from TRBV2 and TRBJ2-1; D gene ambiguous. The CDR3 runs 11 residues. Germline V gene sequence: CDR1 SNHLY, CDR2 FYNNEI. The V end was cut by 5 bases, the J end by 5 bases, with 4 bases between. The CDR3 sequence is CASSRNNEQFF. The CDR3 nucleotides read TGTGCCAGCAGTCGTAACAATGAGCAGTTCTTC. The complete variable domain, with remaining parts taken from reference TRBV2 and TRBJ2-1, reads EPEVTQTPSHQVTQMGQEVILRCVPISNHLYFYWYRQILGQKVEFLVSFYNNEISEKSEIFDDQFSVERPDGSNFTLKIRSTKLEDSAMYFCASSRNNEQFFGPGTRLTVL.

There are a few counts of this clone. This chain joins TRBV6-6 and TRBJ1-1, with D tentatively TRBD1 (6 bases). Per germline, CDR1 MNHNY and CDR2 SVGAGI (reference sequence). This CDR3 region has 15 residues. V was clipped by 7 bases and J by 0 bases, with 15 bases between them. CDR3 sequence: CASKDPGQMNTEAFF. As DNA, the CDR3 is TGTGCCAGCAAAGATCCGGGACAAATGAACACTGAAGCTTTCTTT.

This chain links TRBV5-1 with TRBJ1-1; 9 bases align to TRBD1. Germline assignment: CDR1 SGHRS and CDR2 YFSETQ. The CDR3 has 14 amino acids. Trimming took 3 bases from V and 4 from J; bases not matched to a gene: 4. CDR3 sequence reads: CASSSDRGGTEAFF. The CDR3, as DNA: TGCGCCAGCAGCTCGGACAGGGGTGGCACTGAAGCTTTCTTT.

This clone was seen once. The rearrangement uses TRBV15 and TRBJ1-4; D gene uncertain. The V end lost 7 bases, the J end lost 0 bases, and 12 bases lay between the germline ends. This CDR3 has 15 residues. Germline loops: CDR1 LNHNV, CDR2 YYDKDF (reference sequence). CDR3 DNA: TGTGCCACCAAGACTTCGACTCCAACTAATGAAAAACTGTTTTTT. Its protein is CATKTSTPTNEKLFF.

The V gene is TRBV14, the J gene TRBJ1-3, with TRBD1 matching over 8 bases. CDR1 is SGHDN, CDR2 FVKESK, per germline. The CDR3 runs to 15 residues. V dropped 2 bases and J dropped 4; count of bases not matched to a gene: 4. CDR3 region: CASSQQGAGGNTIYF. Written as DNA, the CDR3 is TGTGCCAGCAGCCAACAGGGGGCCGGAGGAAACACCATATATTTT.

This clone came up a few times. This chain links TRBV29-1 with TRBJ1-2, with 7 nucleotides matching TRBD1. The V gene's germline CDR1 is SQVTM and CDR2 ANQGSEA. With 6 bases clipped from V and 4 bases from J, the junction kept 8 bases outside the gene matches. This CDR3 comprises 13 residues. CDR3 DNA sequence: TGCAGCGTCGGTCAGGGGGAAGGCTATGGCTACACCTTC. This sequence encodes CSVGQGEGYGYTF.

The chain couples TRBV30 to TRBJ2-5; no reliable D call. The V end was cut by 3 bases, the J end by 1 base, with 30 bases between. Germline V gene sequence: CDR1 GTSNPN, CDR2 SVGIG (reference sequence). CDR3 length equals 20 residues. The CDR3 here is CAWSSTDLVPTLKRQETQYF. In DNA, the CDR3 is TGTGCCTGGAGCAGTACAGACCTGGTTCCCACTTTGAAACGCCAAGAGACCCAGTACTTC.

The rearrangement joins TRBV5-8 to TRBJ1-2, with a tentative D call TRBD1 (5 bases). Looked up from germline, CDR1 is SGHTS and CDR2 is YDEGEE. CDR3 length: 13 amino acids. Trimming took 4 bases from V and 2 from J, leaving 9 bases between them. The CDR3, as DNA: TGTGCCAGCAGCCCAGACAGAAACTATGGCTACACCTTC. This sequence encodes CASSPDRNYGYTF. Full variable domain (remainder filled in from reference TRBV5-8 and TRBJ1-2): EAGVTQSPTHLIKTRGQQATLRCSPISGHTSVYWYQQALGLGLQFLLWYDEGEERNRGNFPPRFSGRQFPNYSSELNVNALELEDSALYLCASSPDRNYGYTFGSGTRLTVV.

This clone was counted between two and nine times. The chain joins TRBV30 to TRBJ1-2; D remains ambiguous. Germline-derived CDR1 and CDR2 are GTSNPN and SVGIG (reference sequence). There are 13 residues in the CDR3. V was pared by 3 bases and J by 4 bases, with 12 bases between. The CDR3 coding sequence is TGTGCCTGGAGCCCAACCGGGAGCTATGGCTACACCTTC. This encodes CAWSPTGSYGYTF. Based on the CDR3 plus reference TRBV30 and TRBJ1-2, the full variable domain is SQTIHQWPATLVQPVGSPLSLECTVEGTSNPNLYWYRQAAGRGLQLLFYSVGIGQISSEVPQNLSASRPQDRQFILSSKKLLLSDSGFYLCAWSPTGSYGYTFGSGTRLTVV.

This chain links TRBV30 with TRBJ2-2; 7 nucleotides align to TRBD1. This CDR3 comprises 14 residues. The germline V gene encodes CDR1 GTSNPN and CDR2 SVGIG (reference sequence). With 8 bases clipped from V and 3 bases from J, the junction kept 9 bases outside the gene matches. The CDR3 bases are TGTGCCGGCCTACGACAGGGATACACCGGGGAGCTGTTTTTT. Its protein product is CAGLRQGYTGELFF.

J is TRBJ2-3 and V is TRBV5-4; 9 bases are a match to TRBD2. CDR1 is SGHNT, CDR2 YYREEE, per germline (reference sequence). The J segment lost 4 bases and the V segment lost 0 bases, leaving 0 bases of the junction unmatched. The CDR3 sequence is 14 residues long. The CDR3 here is CASSLVAGADTQYF. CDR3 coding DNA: TGTGCCAGCAGCTTGGTAGCGGGGGCAGATACGCAGTATTTT.

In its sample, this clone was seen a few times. CDR3 region: CASSPRDRPNQPQHF. The CDR3 DNA follows: TGCGCCAGCAGCCCACGTGACAGACCTAATCAGCCCCAGCATTTT. The chain is built from TRBV4-1 and TRBJ1-5; a possible D gene is TRBD1 (5 bases). This CDR3 has 15 residues. V was pared by 4 bases and J by 4 bases, with 14 bases between. Looked up from germline, CDR1 is MGHRA and CDR2 is YSYEKL.

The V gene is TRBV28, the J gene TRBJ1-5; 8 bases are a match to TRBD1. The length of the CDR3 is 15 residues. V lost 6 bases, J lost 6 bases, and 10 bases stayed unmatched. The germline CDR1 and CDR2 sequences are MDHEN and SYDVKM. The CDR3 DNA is TGTGCCAGCAGCCTAGACAGGGGTTGGGGTCAGCCCCAGCATTTT. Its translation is CASSLDRGWGQPQHF.

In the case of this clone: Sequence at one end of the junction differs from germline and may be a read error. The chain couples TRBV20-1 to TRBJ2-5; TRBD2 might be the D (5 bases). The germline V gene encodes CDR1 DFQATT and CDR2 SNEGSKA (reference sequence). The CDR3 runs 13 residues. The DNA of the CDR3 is TGCAGTGCTAGTCTTGGGCCCGGGGAGACTCAGTACTTC. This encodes CSASLGPGETQYF.

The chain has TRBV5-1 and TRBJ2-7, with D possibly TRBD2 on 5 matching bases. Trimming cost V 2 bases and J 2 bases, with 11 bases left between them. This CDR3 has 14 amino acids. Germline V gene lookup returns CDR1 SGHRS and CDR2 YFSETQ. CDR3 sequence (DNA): TGCGCCAGCAGCTTAAACTCGGGGACCTACGAGCAGTACTTC. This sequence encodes CASSLNSGTYEQYF.

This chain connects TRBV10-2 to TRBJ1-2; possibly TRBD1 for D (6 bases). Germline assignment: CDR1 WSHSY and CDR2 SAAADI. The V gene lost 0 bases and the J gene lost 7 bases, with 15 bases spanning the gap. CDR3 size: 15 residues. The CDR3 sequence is CASSESTGSASGYTF. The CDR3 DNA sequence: TGCGCCAGCAGTGAGTCAACAGGGTCAGCCTCTGGCTACACCTTC.